These 21 T cell receptor beta chains came from one sample sequenced in a study of CD8 T cells in Susac syndrome. An input of about 0.45 to 1 ug of RNA was subjected to reverse transcription using random hexamers. TCRdb redid the calling of the immunoSEQ multiplex PCR reads with MiXCR, one entry per CDR3 protein. The table lists 200,000 or so distinct CDR3 sequences, approximately 96% of them singletons. Source material: CD4+ T cells from PBMCs. The origin of the receptors is a human donor with Susac syndrome.

The chain links TRBV25-1 to TRBJ2-5, with D perhaps being TRBD1 or TRBD2 (6 bases each). V was clipped by 3 bases and J by 5 bases, with 13 bases between them. Per the germline V gene, CDR1 is MGHDK and CDR2 is SYGVNS. The length of the CDR3 is 14 residues. The CDR3 loop reads CASSDRGAWETQYF. CDR3 DNA: TGTGCCAGCAGTGATAGGGGGGCCTGGGAGACCCAGTACTTC. Full variable domain (rest looked up from reference TRBV25-1 and TRBJ2-5): EADIYQTPRYLVIGTGKKITLECSQTMGHDKMYWYQQDPGMELHLIHYSYGVNSTEKGDLSSESTVSRIRTEHFPLTLESARPSHTSQYLCASSDRGAWETQYFGPGTRLLVL.

V and J are TRBV9 and TRBJ2-3; 12 nucleotides line up with TRBD1. J was trimmed by 5 bases and V by 4 bases; bases with no gene match: 11. This CDR3 comprises 17 residues. Germline CDR1 is SGDLS and CDR2 is YYNGEE. Written as DNA, the CDR3 is TGTGCCAGCAGCCCCTACGGGACAGGGGGCTTTGGAGATACGCAGTATTTT. Protein sequence: CASSPYGTGGFGDTQYF.

The rearrangement joins TRBV5-1 to TRBJ1-5; D unclear. The germline gives CDR1 SGHRS, CDR2 YFSETQ. Trimming shortened V by 0 bases and J by 0 bases, and 7 bases separated the two germline ends. The CDR3 sequence is 15 residues long. The CDR3 DNA is TGCGCCAGCAGCTTGGAAGGGAATAGCAATCAGCCCCAGCATTTT. Its translation: CASSLEGNSNQPQHF.

The V and J genes are TRBV29-1 and TRBJ2-5; 10 nucleotides match TRBD1. The CDR3 is 14 amino acids. V lost 6 bases and J lost 1; bases outside the gene matches: 5. Per germline, CDR1 SQVTM and CDR2 ANQGSEA. In nucleotides, the CDR3 is TGCAGCGTGTCGTGGACAGGGGGCCAAGAGACCCAGTACTTC. The encoded protein is CSVSWTGGQETQYF.

CDR3 loop: CSVFYTRTLEAFF. The CDR3 DNA sequence: TGCAGCGTTTTTTACACTAGAACGTTGGAAGCTTTCTTT. The chain is built from TRBV29-1 and TRBJ1-1; D not resolved. V lost 5 bases and J lost 8, with 18 bases in between. Germline-derived CDR1 and CDR2 are SQVTM and ANQGSEA. There are 13 residues in the CDR3.

The chain is built from TRBV5-4 and TRBJ2-7; possibly TRBD1 or TRBD2 for D (5 bases each). Germline V CDR1 and CDR2: SGHNT, YYREEE (reference sequence). This CDR3 comprises 13 residues. With 1 base removed from V and 2 bases from J, the gap between germline ends came to 7 bases. For the CDR3, the DNA is TGTGCCAGCAGCTTGCAGGGAGCCTACGAGCAGTACTTC. Its translation: CASSLQGAYEQYF. The full variable domain, with the rest looked up from reference TRBV5-4 and TRBJ2-7, is ETGVTQSPTHLIKTRGQQVTLRCSSQSGHNTVSWYQQALGQGPQFIFQYYREEENGRGNFPPRFSGLQFPNYSSELNVNALELDDSALYLCASSLQGAYEQYFGPGTRLTVT.

The count of this clonotype is one. This sequence joins TRBV5-4 and TRBJ2-7; D remains ambiguous. CDR1 is SGHNT, CDR2 YYREEE, per germline (reference sequence). This CDR3 is 15 amino acids long. Trimming removed 4 bases from V and 0 bases from J, with 14 bases in between. The CDR3 DNA sequence: TGTGCCAGCAGCCAGGACCCCTGGAGCTCCTACGAGCAGTACTTC. It specifies CASSQDPWSSYEQYF.

J is TRBJ2-2 and V is TRBV7-2, with TRBD2 matching over 8 bases. The CDR3 runs to 15 residues. CDR1 and CDR2 from the germline V gene are SGHTA and FQGNSA. J gave up 7 bases and V 4 bases, and 8 bases lay outside the gene matches. The CDR3 loop is CASSSAGGAGGELFF. The DNA for the CDR3 is TGTGCCAGCAGCTCCGCCGGGGGGGCCGGCGGGGAGCTGTTTTTT.

The J gene is TRBJ2-1, the V gene TRBV20-1; tentatively, D is TRBD2 (6 bases). CDR3 length equals 14 residues. Trimming shortened V by 2 bases and J by 7 bases, and 15 bases separated the two germline ends. CDR1 is DFQATT and CDR2 is SNEGSKA in the germline V gene (reference sequence). The CDR3 coding sequence is TGCAGTGCTAGAAGGGGCGGGGCACCTAATGAGCAGTTCTTC. This sequence encodes CSARRGGAPNEQFF.

The rearrangement joins TRBV7-9 to TRBJ1-5; no reliable D call. CDR1 is SEHNR, CDR2 FQNEAQ, per germline (reference sequence). The V gene lost 1 base and the J gene lost 1 base, with 8 bases spanning the gap. This CDR3 is built from 15 residues. The CDR3 DNA is TGTGCCAGCAGCTTAGACGGAATGAGCAATCAGCCCCAGCATTTT. Amino acids: CASSLDGMSNQPQHF. Drawing the rest from reference TRBV7-9 and TRBJ1-5, the complete variable domain is DTGVSQNPRHKITKRGQNVTFRCDPISEHNRLYWYRQTLGQGPEFLTYFQNEAQLEKSRLLSDRFSAERPKGSFSTLEIQRTEQGDSAMYLCASSLDGMSNQPQHFGDGTRLSIL.

The genes are TRBV3-1 and TRBJ1-5; D not certain. CDR1 LGHDT and CDR2 YNNKEL come from the germline V gene (reference sequence). V was trimmed by 1 base and J by 7 bases, leaving 8 bases between them. The CDR3 spans 13 residues. The DNA for the CDR3 is TGTGCCAGCAGCCAAGTCGTCGGGCAGCCCCAGCATTTT. The encoded protein is CASSQVVGQPQHF.

The V call is TRBV30, the J call TRBJ1-1, with TRBD1 as a possible D gene (5 bases). CDR1 and CDR2 (germline): GTSNPN, SVGIG (reference sequence). CDR3 length equals 11 residues. Trimming removed 2 bases from V and 8 bases from J, with 9 bases in between. The CDR3 protein is CAWSPRTEAFF. CDR3 DNA sequence: TGTGCCTGGAGTCCCCGGACAGAAGCTTTCTTT.

The chain uses TRBV18 and TRBJ2-7, with 9 nucleotides matching TRBD1. V dropped 6 bases and J dropped 3; count of bases not matched to a gene: 15. The length of the CDR3 is 17 residues. Germline V lookup: CDR1 KGHSH, CDR2 LQKENI. Here the CDR3 reads CASSPLGTGTGFYEQYF. In DNA form, the CDR3 reads TGTGCCAGCTCCCCGTTGGGAACCGGGACAGGGTTCTACGAGCAGTACTTC.

This chain joins TRBV28 and TRBJ2-7; D unclear. V lost 9 bases, J lost 6 bases, and 12 bases lay in between. CDR3 size: 11 residues. Germline CDR1 reads MDHEN; CDR2 reads SYDVKM. The CDR3 here is CASNSFFEQYF. The CDR3 DNA reads TGTGCCAGTAACTCGTTCTTCGAGCAGTACTTC.

This clonotype was seen only once. The chain combines TRBV20-1 with TRBJ2-3; no reliable D call. Germline values: CDR1 DFQATT, CDR2 SNEGSKA (reference sequence). V lost 3 bases, J lost 5 bases, and 12 bases lay in between. This CDR3 has 13 residues. For the CDR3, the DNA is TGCAGTGCTAGGGGTGAACTGGGAGATACGCAGTATTTT. Its translation: CSARGELGDTQYF.

The rearrangement links TRBV13 to TRBJ2-7, with D uncertain. The CDR3 is 14 residues long. Germline lookup yields CDR1 PRHDT and CDR2 FYEKMQ (reference sequence). V was trimmed by 5 bases and J by 3 bases, leaving 14 bases between them. The CDR3 protein is CASSPRPLNYEQYF. The CDR3 DNA reads as TGTGCCAGCAGCCCACGACCACTGAACTACGAGCAGTACTTC.

This rearrangement joins TRBV4-3 to TRBJ1-1, with 7 bases identical to TRBD1. CDR1 is LGHNA, CDR2 YSLEER, per germline. The CDR3 runs to 16 residues. With V trimmed by 0 bases and J by 0 bases, 4 bases remained unmatched. The CDR3 loop reads CASSQDPGGMNTEAFF. For the CDR3, the DNA is TGCGCCAGCAGCCAAGATCCAGGGGGGATGAACACTGAAGCTTTCTTT.

This clonotype was seen only once. V gene TRBV29-1 combines with J gene TRBJ2-3; D might be TRBD1 (5 bases). The CDR3 totals 14 residues. V lost 7 bases, J lost 0 bases, and 14 bases lay in between. Germline V gene lookup returns CDR1 SQVTM and CDR2 ANQGSEA. The CDR3 sequence is CSGNPGPSTDTQYF. CDR3 nucleotides: TGCAGCGGTAACCCAGGGCCTAGCACAGATACGCAGTATTTT.

This clonotype has just a few counts. The genes are TRBV13 and TRBJ1-6, with unresolved D. Germline V lookup: CDR1 PRHDT, CDR2 FYEKMQ (reference sequence). The CDR3 runs to 13 residues. The V end lost 3 bases, the J end lost 1 base, and 1 base lay between the germline ends. The CDR3 DNA is TGTGCCAGCAGCTTGTCCTATAATTCACCCCTCCACTTT. Encoded protein: CASSLSYNSPLHF. The whole variable domain, remainder taken from reference TRBV13 and TRBJ1-6, is AAGVIQSPRHLIKEKRETATLKCYPIPRHDTVYWYQQGPGQDPQFLISFYEKMQSDKGSIPDRFSAQQFSDYHSELNMSSLELGDSALYFCASSLSYNSPLHFGNGTRLTVT.

The rearrangement links TRBV19 to TRBJ1-2; D is unclear. V was pared by 0 bases and J by 0 bases, with 20 bases between. Germline CDR1 LNHDA, CDR2 SQIVND (reference sequence). The CDR3 loop spans 19 amino acids. CDR3 in amino acids: CASSIEKSGRLRANYGYTF. CDR3 DNA sequence: TGTGCCAGTAGTATAGAAAAGTCGGGCAGGCTCAGAGCTAACTATGGCTACACCTTC. Combining the CDR3 with reference TRBV19 and TRBJ1-2 gives the whole variable domain DGGITQSPKYLFRKEGQNVTLSCEQNLNHDAMYWYRQDPGQGLRLIYYSQIVNDFQKGDIAEGYSVSREKKESFPLTVTSAQKNPTAFYLCASSIEKSGRLRANYGYTFGSGTRLTVV.

The chain carries TRBV27 and TRBJ1-2, with 7 nucleotides matching TRBD1. This CDR3 region has 14 residues. CDR1 and CDR2 (germline): MNHEY, SMNVEV (reference sequence). V gave up 2 bases and J gave up 1 base; unmatched junction bases: 1. CDR3 coding DNA: TGTGCCAGCAGTTTAAGGGGGCGTAACTATGGCTACACCTTC. Its protein product is CASSLRGRNYGYTF.